This T cell receptor (beta chain) was sequenced for a study of CD8 T cells in ankylosing spondylitis. Overall study results and limits: A motif in TCR beta, a set of eight highly homologous variants, appeared characteristic of ankylosing spondylitis blood. Reactive arthritis synovial fluid and blood previously showed some of these motif variants.

Quantitative 5'-RACE was performed with molecular barcodes, and it yielded the TCR beta libraries. TCRdb called the 5' RACE reads again in MiXCR, with one record for every CDR3 protein. This sample has over 600,000 distinct CDR3 sequences, with 19% found just once. Notes on this clonotype: Its antigen is unknown.

The V gene's germline CDR1 is MNHEY and CDR2 SVGAGI. There are 16 residues in the CDR3. Trimming removed 0 bases from V and 5 bases from J; junction bases left unmatched: 7. The sequence derives from a male donor with ankylosing spondylitis. Sequencing input: blood, either unsorted or a sorted T cell fraction (not recorded which). The chain employs TRBV6-5 and TRBJ2-7; the match to TRBD2 covers 10 bases. In DNA form, the CDR3 reads TGTGCCAGCAGTTACTCGAGATCAGCGGGGGGGAACGAGCAGTACTTC. Amino acids: CASSYSRSAGGNEQYF.